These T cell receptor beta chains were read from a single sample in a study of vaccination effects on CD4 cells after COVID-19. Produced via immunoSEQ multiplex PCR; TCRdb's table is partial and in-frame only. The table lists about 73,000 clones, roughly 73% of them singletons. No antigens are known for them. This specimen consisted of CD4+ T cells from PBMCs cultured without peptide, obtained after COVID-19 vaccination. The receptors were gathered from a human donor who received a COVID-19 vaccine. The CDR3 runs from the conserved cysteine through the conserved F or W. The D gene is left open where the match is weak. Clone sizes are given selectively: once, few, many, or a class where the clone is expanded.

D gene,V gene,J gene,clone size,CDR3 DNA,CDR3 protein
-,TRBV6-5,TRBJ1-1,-,TGTGCCAGCAGTGACTCAAAACAGGGTTACACTGAAGCTTTCTTT,CASSDSKQGYTEAFF
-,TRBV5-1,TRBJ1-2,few,TGCGCCAGCAGCTTGTCAGGAGGTTGGACCTTC,CASSLSGGWTF
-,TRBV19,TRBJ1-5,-,TGTGCCACCCACCTGGGGGTAGCAGAACAGCCCCAGCATTTT,CATHLGVAEQPQHF
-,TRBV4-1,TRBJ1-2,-,TGCGCCAGCAGCCAACATAGTTTGTCCGGGTCTTATGGCTACACCTTC,CASSQHSLSGSYGYTF
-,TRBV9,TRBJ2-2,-,TGTGCCAGCAGCTCATACACCGGGGAGCTGTTTTTT,CASSSYTGELFF
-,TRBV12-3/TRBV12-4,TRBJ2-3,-,TGTGCCAGCAGCAAATACACAGATACGCAGTATTTT,CASSKYTDTQYF
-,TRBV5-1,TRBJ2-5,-,TGCGCCAGCAATTCTGGGGGGGGCTTCAGAGAGACCCAGTACTTC,CASNSGGGFRETQYF
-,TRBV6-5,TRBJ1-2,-,TGTGCCAGCAGTTACTCCTCGATACCCTTGAGGGGTGGCTACACCTTC,CASSYSSIPLRGGYTF
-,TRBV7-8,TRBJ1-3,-,TGTGCCAGCAGCTTAGGGTCTTACTCTGGAAACACCATATATTTT,CASSLGSYSGNTIYF
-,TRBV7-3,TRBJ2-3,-,TGTGCCAGCACCGTGGGGCGGGGCGACACAGATACGCAGTATTTT,CASTVGRGDTDTQYF
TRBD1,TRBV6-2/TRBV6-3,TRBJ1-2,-,TGTGCCAGCAGTCCCTCGGCAGGGGGCTTTGGCTACACCTTC,CASSPSAGGFGYTF
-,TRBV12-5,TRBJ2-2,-,TGTGCTAGTGGTTTGGTACTTGGCAGGGTGGATCGGGGTGGAACCGGGGAGCTGTTTTTT,CASGLVLGRVDRGGTGELFF
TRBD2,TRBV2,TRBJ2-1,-,TGTGCCAGCAGTAGCGGGGTCGACAATGAGCAGTTCTTC,CASSSGVDNEQFF
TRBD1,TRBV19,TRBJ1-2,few,TGTGCCAGTATCGACAGGGGATATGGCTACACCTTC,CASIDRGYGYTF
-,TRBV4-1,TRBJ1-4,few,TGCGCCAGCCAAAACCAGGGCCTTAATGAAAAACTGTTTTTT,CASQNQGLNEKLFF
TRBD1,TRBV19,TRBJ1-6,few,TGTGCCAGTAGTATCTCGTGGCAGGGGGGACCTGATAGGTCACCCCTCCACTTT,CASSISWQGGPDRSPLHF
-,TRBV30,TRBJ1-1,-,TGTGCCTGGAGTCCATCGGACGGTGGGTACACTGAAGCTTTCTTT,CAWSPSDGGYTEAFF